This TCR beta chain is drawn from a study of blood T cell repertoires in COVID-19. Categorization into cohorts depended on clinical history that participants reported. The CDR3 consists of 15 residues. Trimming removed 7 bases at V and 7 bases at J, with 21 bases between. Germline V lookup: CDR1 SGHNT, CDR2 YYREEE (reference sequence). As processed by the authors: Using reference gene primer amplification, nucleated cell counts were estimated. Assay: immunoSEQ multiplex PCR; the TCRdb copy retains only in-frame clones and omits some. V and J calls plus clone size are reproduced from that table; the DNA served to infer D and trimming. The data contain about 330,000 clones, more than 85% of them singletons. This clone showed up just once.

The clonotype originates from a woman aged 25 to 39 who had recovered from COVID-19. The rearrangement links TRBV5-4 to TRBJ2-1, with a possible D match to TRBD2 (6 bases). Source material: PBMCs or T cells enriched from blood (not recorded which). The CDR3 DNA sequence: TGTGCCAGCTCCGAGGTCGGGAGAGTGGTAAATGAGCAGTTCTTC. Its translation is CASSEVGRVVNEQFF.